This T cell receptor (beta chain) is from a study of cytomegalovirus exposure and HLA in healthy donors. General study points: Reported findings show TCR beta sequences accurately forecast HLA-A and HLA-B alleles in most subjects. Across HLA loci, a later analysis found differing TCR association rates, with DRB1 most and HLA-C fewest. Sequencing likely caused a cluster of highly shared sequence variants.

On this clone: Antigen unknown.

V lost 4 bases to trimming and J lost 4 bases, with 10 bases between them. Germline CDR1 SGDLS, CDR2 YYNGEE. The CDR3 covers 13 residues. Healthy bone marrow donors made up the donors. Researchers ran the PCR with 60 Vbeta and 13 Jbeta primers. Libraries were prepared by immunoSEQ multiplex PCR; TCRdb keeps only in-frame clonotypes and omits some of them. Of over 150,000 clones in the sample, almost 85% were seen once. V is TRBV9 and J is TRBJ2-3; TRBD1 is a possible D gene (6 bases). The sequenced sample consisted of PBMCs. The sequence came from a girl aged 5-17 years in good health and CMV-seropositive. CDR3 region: CASSPGQPDTQYF. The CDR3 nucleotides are TGTGCCAGCAGCCCCGGACAGCCAGATACGCAGTATTTT.